A single sample is the source of the 19 T cell receptor beta chains below, sequenced in a study of T cells in narcolepsy (dated by TCRdb to 2016 to 2019). Library generation was performed with the immunoSEQ multiplex PCR assay. TCRdb's version of the immuneACCESS table is confined to in-frame rearrangements and falls short of the full clone set. An unresolved V gene accounts for under half of the shortfall where checked; the remainder is of unknown origin. Recorded for this sample are tens of thousands of clones; roughly 73% of them occurred a single time. The ten biggest clones cover 1.2% of the sample. Sample: CD45RA- memory CD4+ T cells from PBMCs. Per the publication, the cell subset or site label means: memory T cells sorted ex vivo from peripheral blood. The receptors originated from a human donor with narcolepsy.

The chain links TRBV9 to TRBJ2-1; D is uncertain. Trimming pared 4 bases from V and 3 bases from J, leaving 17 bases between. Germline loops: CDR1 SGDLS, CDR2 YYNGEE. The CDR3 has 16 amino acids. CDR3 nucleotide sequence: TGTGCCAGCAGCTCCGACCTATCCTTGGTCTACAATGAGCAGTTCTTC. This codes for CASSSDLSLVYNEQFF.

The chain combines TRBV5-1 with TRBJ2-3, with 7 positions matching TRBD2. The germline gives CDR1 SGHRS, CDR2 YFSETQ. J was trimmed by 3 bases and V by 2 bases; bases with no gene match: 6. This CDR3 spans 15 amino acids. DNA of the CDR3: TGCGCCAGCAGCTTTGGGGGAGGGACGACAGATACGCAGTATTTT. Translating it yields CASSFGGGTTDTQYF.

V and J are TRBV6-6 and TRBJ1-2; no firm D call. The CDR3 loop spans 14 amino acids. Between the trimmed V and J ends, which lost 2 bases and 2 bases, there was a span of 9 bases. The germline V gene encodes CDR1 MNHNY and CDR2 SVGAGI (reference sequence). The CDR3 loop reads CASSYGSINYGYTF. As DNA, the CDR3 is TGTGCCAGCAGTTACGGGTCCATAAACTATGGCTACACCTTC.

This chain joins TRBV29-1 and TRBJ1-1, with D perhaps TRBD1 (6 bases). Trimming shortened V by 3 bases and J by 10 bases, and 18 bases separated the two germline ends. This CDR3 is built from 13 residues. Germline-derived CDR1 and CDR2 are SQVTM and ANQGSEA. The DNA of the CDR3 is TGCAGCGTTGATTGGTTGGGGGCTTCGGGAGCTTTCTTT. Residues: CSVDWLGASGAFF.

This clone was seen more than once but under ten times. The chain carries TRBV15 and TRBJ1-5, with D possibly matching TRBD1 (6 bases). The CDR3 is 15 amino acids. Trimming took 7 bases from V and 4 from J, leaving 17 bases between them. The germline V gene has CDR1 LNHNV and CDR2 YYDKDF (reference sequence). CDR3 loop: CATTKGGGANQPQHF. The CDR3 DNA reads TGTGCCACCACAAAGGGAGGGGGGGCAAATCAGCCCCAGCATTTT.

The rearrangement joins TRBV21-1 to TRBJ2-1. TRBV21-1 is shown as a pseudogene. This CDR3 is built from 18 residues. The CDR3 coding sequence is TGTGCCAGCAGCCCCCCCCTTAACGGGGGCGATCCCTACAATGAGCAGTTCTTC. Protein product: CASSPPLNGGDPYNEQFF.

This chain links TRBV25-1 with TRBJ2-7; no clear D. The CDR3 runs to 13 residues. CDR1 is MGHDK and CDR2 is SYGVNS in the germline V gene. Between the trimmed V and J ends, which lost 1 base and 2 bases, there was a span of 6 bases. As DNA, the CDR3 is TGTGCCAGCAGTGAATCTGGCACCTACGAGCAGTACTTC. It yields the protein CASSESGTYEQYF.

The chain has TRBV7-2 and TRBJ2-5; possible D gene TRBD2, 6 bases. V lost 5 bases and J 7 bases, leaving 17 bases between the germline ends. The CDR3 has 14 amino acids. Germline CDR1 and CDR2: SGHTA and FQGNSA. This chain's CDR3 is CASSHPAGPVTQYF. CDR3 nucleotide sequence: TGTGCCAGCAGCCACCCCGCGGGGCCAGTGACCCAGTACTTC. The entire variable domain, with the rest obtained from reference TRBV7-2 and TRBJ2-5, is as follows: GAGVSQSPSNKVTEKGKDVELRCDPISGHTALYWYRQSLGQGLEFLIYFQGNSAPDKSGLPSDRFSAERTGGSVSTLTIQRTQQEDSAVYLCASSHPAGPVTQYFGPGTRLLVL.

This clone was found once. This chain connects TRBV4-2 to TRBJ2-7; the match to TRBD2 covers 9 bases. Germline loops: CDR1 LGHNA, CDR2 YNFKEQ. The CDR3 totals 14 residues. The trim removed 3 bases at V and 6 bases at J, leaving 6 bases unmatched. The CDR3 nucleotides read TGTGCCAGCAGCCAGGCTAGCGGGGTATCCGAGCAGTACTTC. The encoded protein is CASSQASGVSEQYF.

This rearrangement joins TRBV6-1 to TRBJ2-1; 8 bases are shared with TRBD2. The CDR3 runs to 14 residues. From germline, CDR1 is MNHNS and CDR2 SASEGT. V lost 5 bases, J lost 5 bases, and 5 bases stayed unmatched. CDR3 nucleotides: TGTGCCAGCAGTCGGGGGGGTACGGACAATGAGCAGTTCTTC. It is translated as CASSRGGTDNEQFF.

This clone was found once. In DNA form, the CDR3 reads TGTGCCAGCACCCCGAAGGAGACCCAGTACTTC. As protein: CASTPKETQYF. The J gene is TRBJ2-5, the V gene TRBV6-5; D is unclear. Germline V gene lookup returns CDR1 MNHEY and CDR2 SVGAGI. This CDR3 is built from 11 residues. The ends were cut back, 7 bases at V and 5 bases at J, with 8 bases in the middle.

CDR3 amino acids: CASSLAPGQESEAFF. CDR3 in DNA: TGCGCCAGCAGCTTGGCCCCCGGACAGGAAAGTGAAGCTTTCTTT. The chain employs TRBV5-1 and TRBJ1-1; 7 bases match TRBD1. The CDR3 runs 15 residues. Germline CDR1 reads SGHRS; CDR2 reads YFSETQ. With V trimmed by 0 bases and J by 7 bases, 9 bases remained unmatched.

The gene calls are TRBV9 and TRBJ1-2, with D unclear. The germline V gene encodes CDR1 SGDLS and CDR2 YYNGEE. This CDR3 contains 14 residues. V lost 4 bases, J lost 0 bases, and 10 bases lay in between. The CDR3: CASSKEGANYGYTF. CDR3 bases: TGTGCCAGCAGCAAGGAGGGAGCTAACTATGGCTACACCTTC. Combining the CDR3 with reference TRBV9 and TRBJ1-2 gives the whole variable domain DSGVTQTPKHLITATGQRVTLRCSPRSGDLSVYWYQQSLDQGLQFLIQYYNGEERAKGNILERFSAQQFPDLHSELNLSSLELGDSALYFCASSKEGANYGYTFGSGTRLTVV.

This chain connects TRBV5-1 to TRBJ2-2, with D tentatively TRBD2 (5 bases). Germline V CDR1 and CDR2: SGHRS, YFSETQ. Deletions cut 2 bases from V and 7 bases from J, with 12 bases between. The CDR3 spans 14 residues. The CDR3: CASSFAKADGELFF. The CDR3 DNA sequence: TGCGCCAGCAGCTTCGCAAAAGCGGACGGGGAGCTGTTTTTT.

CDR3 nucleotide sequence: TGTGCCAGCCGCGGAACTGGGGGGGGATTGATGGCCTATGGCTACACCTTC. Residues: CASRGTGGGLMAYGYTF. The chain couples TRBV27 to TRBJ1-2, with D possibly matching TRBD1 (5 bases). The CDR3 totals 17 residues. Germline V gene lookup returns CDR1 MNHEY and CDR2 SMNVEV (reference sequence). V was trimmed by 8 bases and J by 4 bases, leaving 26 bases between them.

The rearrangement links TRBV10-1 to TRBJ1-2, with TRBD1 matching over 8 bases. V dropped 2 bases and J dropped 4; count of bases not matched to a gene: 0. CDR3 length equals 13 residues. The germline gives CDR1 WNHNN, CDR2 SYGVQD (reference sequence). For the CDR3, the DNA is TGCGCCAGCAGTGAGACAGGGGGCTATGGCTACACCTTC. Amino acids: CASSETGGYGYTF.

The J gene is TRBJ1-5, the V gene TRBV7-2; weak D call: TRBD1 (5 bases). Germline V lookup: CDR1 SGHTA, CDR2 FQGNSA. CDR3 size: 15 residues. The germline V and J ends were trimmed by 5 bases and 0 bases, with 11 bases remaining between them. DNA for the CDR3: TGTGCCAGCAGCCTAGGGGATTATAGCAATCAGCCCCAGCATTTT. This codes for CASSLGDYSNQPQHF.

The rearrangement joins TRBV10-3 to TRBJ2-7; TRBD1 is a possible D gene (6 bases). This CDR3 is built from 14 residues. Trimming left V 2 bases short and J 2 bases short, with 10 bases between. From germline, CDR1 is ENHRY and CDR2 SYGVKD. CDR3 sequence: CAISERGKTYEQYF. The CDR3 nucleotides read TGTGCCATCAGTGAGAGGGGGAAAACCTACGAGCAGTACTTC.

This chain links TRBV18 with TRBJ1-2; 8 positions match TRBD1. The length of the CDR3 is 14 residues. V dropped 8 bases and J dropped 0; count of bases not matched to a gene: 5. CDR1 is KGHSH, CDR2 LQKENI, per germline. The CDR3 here is CASARTGTNYGYTF. The CDR3 DNA reads as TGTGCCAGCGCCCGGACAGGGACTAACTATGGCTACACCTTC.